Following are 23 T cell receptor beta chains from one sample sequenced in a study of tissue T cells after allogeneic stem cell transplantation. Measured with immunoSEQ multiplex PCR; TCRdb has only the in-frame clones, and not every one. In the table there are about 50,000 clones, around 67% of which are singletons. The specimen sequenced was sorted cells pooled from one or two spleens. The receptor source for this set is a pool of C57BL/6 mice in good health.

A remark on this clone: Gene names are the mouse ones. The read ends 1 residue shy of where the CDR3 ends; the end is completed using the germline J gene. Other DNA sequences in the same sample also yield this CDR3. The gene calls are TRBV1 and TRBJ2-5; D possibly corresponds to TRBD2 (6 bases). The CDR3 covers 13 residues. V was clipped by 3 bases and J by 3 bases, with 7 bases between them. Germline assignment: CDR1 NSQYPW and CDR2 LRSPGD (reference sequence). The sequenced part of the CDR3 DNA is TGCACCTGCAGTGCTGGGGGTCAAGACACCCAGTAC. Protein: CTCSAGGQDTQY. The complete CDR3 protein is CTCSAGGQDTQYF.

Of note for this clone: Genes here carry mouse names. The read ends 1 residue shy of where the CDR3 ends; the end is completed using the germline J gene. The chain recombines TRBV5 with TRBJ2-5; D unresolved. The CDR3 has 13 amino acids. V dropped 2 bases and J dropped 5 bases, with 8 bases sitting between them. Germline V lookup: CDR1 LGHNA, CDR2 YNLKQL (reference sequence). The part of the CDR3 DNA that was read is TGTGCCAGCAGCCAACTCGCCCGAGACACCCAGTAC. It encodes CASSQLARDTQY. The whole CDR3 sequence is CASSQLARDTQYF.

As concerns this clone: Gene names refer to mouse genes. The observed sequence ends 1 residue before the CDR3 terminus, with the missing tail filled in from the germline J gene. Other DNA sequences in the sample encode the same CDR3. The chain joins TRBV4 to TRBJ1-1, with 9 bases fitting TRBD1. This CDR3 comprises 14 residues. The junction had 2 bases not matched to a gene; V was cut back by 5 bases and J by 1 base. Germline-derived CDR1 and CDR2 are LGHDT and YNNKQL (reference sequence). This CDR3 reads CASSPGQGNTEVFF. CDR3 bases read: TGTGCCAGCAGCCCGGGACAGGGGAACACAGAAGTCTTC.

On this clone itself: Gene names refer to mouse genes. The sequence runs out 1 residue before the end of the CDR3; the remainder is reconstructed from the germline J gene. The chain joins TRBV5 to TRBJ2-5, with 7 bases fitting TRBD2. Losses at the gene ends were 0 bases for V and 0 bases for J; bases not matched to a gene: 3. Germline CDR1 reads LGHNA; CDR2 reads YNLKQL (reference sequence). CDR3 length: 16 residues. The chain's CDR3 is CASSQDNWGNQDTQYF. Incomplete CDR3 DNA: TGTGCCAGCAGCCAAGATAACTGGGGTAACCAAGACACCCAGTAC.

This clone showed up just a few times. Gene names follow the mouse nomenclature. The observed sequence ends 1 residue before the CDR3 terminus, with the missing tail filled in from the germline J gene. The rearrangement joins TRBV3 to TRBJ2-7; a weak D match, TRBD1 (6 bases). The CDR3 sequence is 14 residues long. Germline V gene sequence: CDR1 SNHLY, CDR2 FYNGKV (reference sequence). V was trimmed by 1 base and J by 0 bases, leaving 7 bases between them. CDR3 in amino acids: CASSLGGGSYEQYF. The covered CDR3 bases are TGTGCCAGCAGCTTAGGAGGGGGCTCCTATGAACAGTAC.

As concerns this clone: Gene and germline names: mouse. Read data end 1 residue before the CDR3 end; the end is taken from the germline J gene. The chain couples TRBV1 to TRBJ2-3; the match to TRBD1 covers 7 bases. The junction had 7 bases not matched to a gene; V was cut back by 4 bases and J by 3 bases. Germline V gives CDR1 NSQYPW, CDR2 LRSPGD (reference sequence). The CDR3 sequence is 15 residues long. CDR3 residues: CTCSVRDRGAETLYF. Incomplete CDR3 DNA: TGCACCTGCAGTGTCCGGGACAGAGGGGCAGAAACGCTGTAT.

In the case of this clone: Mouse gene names apply. The DNA ends 1 residue before the CDR3 does, and the rest of the CDR3 is filled in from the germline J gene. This chain uses TRBV19 with TRBJ1-1; 7 nucleotides align to TRBD1. Germline values: CDR1 FNHDT, CDR2 SITEND (reference sequence). The CDR3 sequence is 14 residues long. After removal of 1 base from V and 0 bases from J, the junction contained 0 bases not matched to a gene. CDR3 DNA, as far as it was read: TGTGCCAGCAGTATACAGGGGGAGAACACAGAAGTCTTC. Protein sequence: CASSIQGENTEVF. The full-length CDR3 reads as CASSIQGENTEVFF.

As for this clone: Germline and genes here are mouse. The CDR3 extends 1 residue past the end of the read, so its final part is completed from the germline J gene. The rearrangement links TRBV19 to TRBJ2-2; 10 bases align to TRBD2. Germline loops: CDR1 FNHDT, CDR2 SITEND (reference sequence). Losses at the gene ends were 2 bases for V and 8 bases for J; bases not matched to a gene: 3. The CDR3 covers 14 residues. The sequenced CDR3 bases are TGTGCCAGCAGTATGGGACTGGGGATGGGGCAGCTCTAC. It specifies CASSMGLGMGQLY. In full, the CDR3 reads CASSMGLGMGQLYF. Full variable domain (remainder filled in from reference TRBV19 and TRBJ2-2): GGIITQTPKFLIGQEGQKLTLKCQQNFNHDTMYWYRQDSGKGLRLIYYSITENDLQKGDLSEGYDASREKKSSFSLTVTSAQKNEMAVFLCASSMGLGMGQLYFGEGSKLTVL.

In regard to this clone: The genes and germline here are from mouse. The read halts 1 residue ahead of the CDR3 end, with the missing end drawn from the germline J gene. V and J are TRBV1 and TRBJ1-4; D perhaps matches TRBD1 (5 bases). CDR1 is NSQYPW and CDR2 is LRSPGD in the germline V gene (reference sequence). This CDR3 is 14 amino acids long. V shed 3 bases and J shed 3 bases, with 8 bases lying between them. CDR3 DNA, as far as it was read: TGCACCTGCAGTGCGCGGGGACCCAACGAAAGATTATTT. Its translation: CTCSARGPNERLF. The full CDR3 protein reads CTCSARGPNERLFF.

Points on this clone: Gene names are the mouse ones. The part of the CDR3 DNA that was read is TGTGCCAGCAGCCCCGCGGGGGCAAACACCGGGCAGCTCTAC. Protein sequence: CASSPAGANTGQLY. In full, the CDR3 reads CASSPAGANTGQLYF. This chain links TRBV14 with TRBJ2-2; D is possibly TRBD1 or TRBD2 (5 bases each). The CDR3 end falls 1 residue outside the read, so it is completed with the germline J gene. V lost 5 bases and J lost 0, with 11 bases in between. The length of the CDR3 is 15 residues. The germline V gene has CDR1 SGHDT and CDR2 FRDEAV.

Turning to this clone: Genes here carry mouse names. The read ends 1 residue before the CDR3 terminus; that terminus is restored from the germline J gene. The sample carries other DNA sequences with the same CDR3. The chain carries TRBV13-2 and TRBJ2-4; 7 nucleotides match TRBD1. Germline CDR1 is NNHNN and CDR2 is SYGAGS (reference sequence). The trim removed 3 bases at V and 6 bases at J, leaving 1 base unmatched. The CDR3 spans 12 residues. The part of the CDR3 DNA that was read is TGTGCCAGCGGTGGGGGACAGAACACCTTGTAC. This sequence encodes CASGGGQNTLY. The whole CDR3 protein is CASGGGQNTLYF.

This clone is a singleton in its sample. All gene names here are mouse names. The read ends 1 residue early relative to the CDR3; the germline J gene fills the gap. The rearrangement joins TRBV2 to TRBJ1-4; 9 bases line up with TRBD1. CDR3 size: 15 residues. Germline loops: CDR1 LGHNA, CDR2 YSYQKL. The ends lost 0 bases at V and 6 bases at J; junction bases unmatched: 2. The CDR3 bases that were read are TGTGCCAGCAGCCAAGATGGGACAGGGCACGAAAGATTATTT. It encodes CASSQDGTGHERLF. The whole CDR3 reads CASSQDGTGHERLFF.

To note about this clone: Germline and genes: mouse. Sequencing ends 1 residue short of the CDR3 end; the germline J gene provides the rest. The chain couples TRBV29 to TRBJ2-3; D uncertain. Germline values: CDR1 MSHET, CDR2 SYDVDS. This CDR3 contains 13 residues. Trimming took 0 bases from V and 4 from J, leaving 5 bases between them. The CDR3 here is CASSLSKPETLYF. The sequenced CDR3 bases are TGTGCTAGCAGTTTATCGAAGCCAGAAACGCTGTAT.

Details on this clone: Genes here carry mouse names. Read data end 1 residue before the CDR3 end; the end is taken from the germline J gene. The rearrangement links TRBV5 to TRBJ2-7; 9 bases match TRBD2. The germline V gene encodes CDR1 LGHNA and CDR2 YNLKQL (reference sequence). This CDR3 has 14 amino acids. Trimming at V came to 2 bases and at J to 2 bases, leaving 1 base not matched to a gene. Incomplete CDR3 DNA: TGTGCCAGCAGCCAAACTGGGGGGCCCTATGAACAGTAC. Its translation: CASSQTGGPYEQY. The whole CDR3 protein reads CASSQTGGPYEQYF.

This clone was seen just once. Genes and germline come from the mouse. Read sequence stops 1 residue before the CDR3 end, and the germline J gene provides the missing end. The V call is TRBV17, the J call TRBJ2-4, with 7 bases matching TRBD2. V gave up 0 bases and J gave up 1 base; unmatched junction bases: 1. The CDR3 contains 15 residues. Germline-derived CDR1 and CDR2 are MNHDT and YYDKIL. CDR3 DNA, as far as it was read: TGTGCTAGCAGTAGAGATACTGGGGGTCAAAACACCTTGTAC. This gives the protein CASSRDTGGQNTLY. The entire CDR3 is CASSRDTGGQNTLYF.

This clone was recorded a few times. Gene names and germline match the mouse. With the read ending 1 residue before the CDR3 end, the germline J gene is used to fill in that end. The chain recombines TRBV2 with TRBJ2-7, with 8 bases lining up with TRBD1. This CDR3 contains 14 residues. The V gene end was trimmed by 0 bases and the J gene end by 4 bases; junction bases not matched to a gene: 2. Germline CDR1 reads LGHNA; CDR2 reads YSYQKL. CDR3 DNA, as far as it was read: TGTGCCAGCAGCCAAGACAGGGGGCTTTATGAACAGTAC. It is translated as CASSQDRGLYEQY. The CDR3 in full is CASSQDRGLYEQYF.

This clone was observed a single time. Germline and genes: mouse. The read stops 1 residue short of the end of the CDR3; the missing end is completed from the germline J gene. The chain employs TRBV12-2 and TRBJ2-3; tentatively, D is TRBD2 (7 bases). The CDR3 sequence is 14 residues long. Per the germline V gene, CDR1 is SGHLS and CDR2 is HYDKME. Trimming stripped 0 bases from V and 5 bases from J, with 11 bases between. The CDR3 DNA, read in part, is TGTGCCAGCTCTCTCGAGGGGGGGGTAGAAACGCTGTAT. Translation: CASSLEGGVETLY. The entire CDR3 protein is CASSLEGGVETLYF.

Remarks on this clone: Genes and germline are mouse. The missing CDR3 end, 1 residue past where the read stops, is filled in from the germline J gene. The chain has TRBV12-1 and TRBJ2-7, with a possible D match to TRBD1 (5 bases). The germline V gene has CDR1 SGHSN and CDR2 HYEKVE. Deletions cut 2 bases from V and 2 bases from J, with 9 bases between. This CDR3 comprises 13 residues. The CDR3 loop reads CASSHGQAYEQYF. The CDR3 DNA, read in part, is TGTGCCAGCTCTCACGGACAAGCCTATGAACAGTAC.

This clone has just a few counts. Gene labels here are mouse ones. The sequenced part of the CDR3 DNA is TGTGCCAGCGGTGGGACAGAAAACTCCGACTACACC. The encoded protein is CASGGTENSDYT. The full CDR3 protein reads CASGGTENSDYTF. The chain links TRBV13-2 to TRBJ1-2; a weak D match, TRBD1 (6 bases). With the read ending 1 residue before the CDR3 end, the germline J gene is used to fill in that end. The CDR3 runs to 13 residues. V was cut by 3 bases and J by 1 base, with 7 bases left in between. Germline V gene sequence: CDR1 NNHNN, CDR2 SYGAGS (reference sequence).

A word on this clone: Gene and germline names: mouse. The covered CDR3 bases are TGTGCCAGCAGCCGGACACCGGGACAAATTTCCAACGAAAGATTATTT. This codes for CASSRTPGQISNERLF. The complete CDR3 protein is CASSRTPGQISNERLFF. V usage is TRBV5 and J usage is TRBJ1-4, with a weak D call TRBD1 (6 bases). The read finishes 1 residue shy of the CDR3 end, and the germline J gene is used to complete it. The CDR3 contains 17 residues. Trimming took 4 bases from V and 0 from J, leaving 15 bases between them. Germline V gene lookup returns CDR1 LGHNA and CDR2 YNLKQL (reference sequence).

Comment on this clone: Genes and germline come from the mouse. The read terminates 1 residue ahead of where the CDR3 ends, so the germline J gene completes it. The genes are TRBV16 and TRBJ1-6; no firm D call. TRBJ1-6 is an open reading frame, and its role is uncertain. Germline assignment: CDR1 SGHSA and CDR2 FRNQAP. Trimming took 0 bases from V and 6 from J, leaving 3 bases between them. The CDR3 length is 13 residues. The CDR3 DNA, read in part, is TGTGCAAGCAGCTTAGAGAGTAATTCGCCCCTCTAC. This gives the protein CASSLESNSPLY. The full CDR3 is CASSLESNSPLYF.

As to this clone: Mouse germline and gene names are used. The CDR3 end falls 1 residue outside the read, so it is completed with the germline J gene. This chain links TRBV16 with TRBJ2-7, with unresolved D. This CDR3 region has 14 residues. Germline V gene lookup returns CDR1 SGHSA and CDR2 FRNQAP. The V end was cut by 0 bases, the J end by 4 bases, with 10 bases between. The CDR3 protein is CASSLDLALYEQYF. CDR3 DNA, as far as it was read: TGTGCAAGCAGCTTAGATCTGGCTTTGTATGAACAGTAC.

This clone has just a few counts. The gene names here belong to mouse. The missing CDR3 end, 1 residue past where the read stops, is filled in from the germline J gene. The chain has TRBV12-1 and TRBJ1-2; no definite D call. Trimming removed 1 base from V and 0 bases from J, with 5 bases in between. Germline V gene sequence: CDR1 SGHSN, CDR2 HYEKVE. The CDR3 extends over 13 amino acids. This CDR3 reads CASSLVSNSDYTF. The sequenced part of the CDR3 DNA is TGTGCCAGCTCTCTAGTATCAAACTCCGACTACACC.